The 23 T cell receptor beta chains below were found in one sample sequenced in a study of response to subunit inactivated influenza vaccine (dated by TCRdb to the late 2010s). The library came from RT-PCR. The listed sequencing device is Illumina HiSeq 2500. TCRdb reran the public reads through fastp at Q25 and MiXCR, keeping productive beta chains. All rows with the same CDR3 protein become a single entry with the most common DNA and genes. The sample table shows approximately 290,000 distinct CDR3 sequences, and roughly 20% are seen once. The ten largest account for around 10% of the sample. Source: PBMCs from blood, taken 21 months after vaccination. These TCRs come from a man between 50 and 69 years old who received an inactivated influenza vaccine. Donor details come from another sample of the same person, matched by shared clones.

J is TRBJ2-3 and V is TRBV21-1; TRBD2 reflects the table's D call only, with no check against the DNA. TRBV21-1 is a listed pseudogene. This CDR3 region has 20 residues. As DNA, the CDR3 is TGTGCCAGCAGCATAAGAAGCGGCCTTAGACTAGCGGGGGTTCTTGATACGCAGTATTTT. Translated, it gives CASSIRSGLRLAGVLDTQYF.

This clonotype was seen ten or more times. The chain has TRBV20-1 and TRBJ2-7; a weak D match, TRBD2 (5 bases). Germline-derived CDR1 and CDR2 are DFQATT and SNEGSKA (reference sequence). The V gene lost 0 bases and the J gene lost 6 bases, with 15 bases spanning the gap. This CDR3 region has 14 residues. This CDR3 reads CSARDRPRRGEQYF. In DNA, the CDR3 is TGCAGTGCTAGAGATAGGCCCCGTCGGGGCGAGCAGTACTTC.

The J gene is TRBJ1-6, the V gene TRBV12-3 or TRBV12-4; 7 bases match TRBD1. Trimming took 6 bases from V and 8 from J; bases not matched to a gene: 7. The CDR3 sequence is 14 residues long. CDR3 in amino acids: CASSMTGWDSPLHF. CDR3 in DNA: TGTGCCAGCAGCATGACAGGGTGGGATTCACCCCTCCACTTT.

The chain uses TRBV2 and TRBJ2-3; TRBD1 is a possible D gene (5 bases). CDR3 length: 16 amino acids. V lost 4 bases and J 1 base, leaving 15 bases between the germline ends. Germline CDR1 is SNHLY and CDR2 is FYNNEI. CDR3 in amino acids: CASSVGGVGGTDTQYF. DNA for the CDR3: TGTGCCAGCAGTGTGGGTGGGGTAGGGGGCACAGATACGCAGTATTTT.

This chain uses TRBV11-1 with TRBJ2-7; the match to TRBD1 covers 7 bases. The CDR3 is 15 residues long. After removal of 4 bases from V and 5 bases from J, the junction contained 11 bases not matched to a gene. CDR1 SGHAT and CDR2 FQDESV come from the germline V gene (reference sequence). The CDR3: CASSSPAQGKNEQYF. The CDR3 nucleotides are TGTGCCAGCAGCTCCCCCGCACAGGGGAAAAACGAGCAGTACTTC.

This chain links TRBV20-1 with TRBJ1-1; no clear D gene. This CDR3 has 8 amino acids. V lost 6 bases and J 14 bases, leaving 10 bases between the germline ends. Germline CDR1 and CDR2: DFQATT and SNEGSKA (reference sequence). CDR3 coding DNA: TGCAGTGCGTCCCTTGAGTTCTTT. Translating gives CSASLEFF.

The V call is TRBV6-1, the J call TRBJ2-1, with a tentative D call TRBD2 (5 bases). Germline-derived CDR1 and CDR2 are MNHNS and SASEGT. The CDR3 sequence is 12 residues long. CDR3 region: CAGGSLSNEQFF. The CDR3 bases are TGTGCTGGAGGTAGTTTAAGCAATGAGCAGTTCTTC.

Many counts were recorded for this clonotype. The CDR3 region is CASSQLKNTEAFF. DNA of the CDR3: TGTGCCAGCAGCCAATTGAAGAACACTGAAGCTTTCTTT. The genes are TRBV3-1 and TRBJ1-1; D gene ambiguous. V dropped 2 bases and J dropped 1 base, with 5 bases sitting between them. The germline gives CDR1 LGHDT, CDR2 YNNKEL (reference sequence). The CDR3 consists of 13 residues. The whole variable domain, filled in from reference TRBV3-1 and TRBJ1-1, reads DTAVSQTPKYLVTQMGNDKSIKCEQNLGHDTMYWYKQDSKKFLKIMFSYNNKELIINETVPNRFSPKSPDKAHLNLHINSLELGDSAVYFCASSQLKNTEAFFGQGTRLTVV.

This clonotype was counted a few times. The V and J genes are TRBV12-3 or TRBV12-4 and TRBJ2-3; D may be TRBD1 or TRBD2 (5 bases each). The CDR3 has 17 residues. The ends were cut back, 3 bases at V and 4 bases at J, with 20 bases in the middle. The CDR3 bases are TGTGCCAGCAGTTTGGGCCATGGGGACCGAAGCGCAGATACGCAGTATTTT. Translating gives CASSLGHGDRSADTQYF.

The chain links TRBV7-8 to TRBJ1-4, with 8 bases lining up with TRBD1. Germline assignment: CDR1 SGHVS and CDR2 FQNEAQ. The V segment lost 5 bases and the J segment 8 bases; nucleotides outside the gene matches: 10. This CDR3 region has 15 residues. The CDR3 DNA is TGTGCCAGCAGCCTAAGACAGGGGCAGAGGGAAAAACTGTTTTTT. It specifies CASSLRQGQREKLFF.

The chain has TRBV5-1 and TRBJ2-7; TRBD2 matches at 12 bases. The CDR3 loop spans 14 amino acids. Per the germline V gene, CDR1 is SGHRS and CDR2 is YFSETQ. V dropped 4 bases and J dropped 5; count of bases not matched to a gene: 4. In nucleotides, the CDR3 is TGCGCCAGCAGCAGACTAGCGGGAGTAGACGAGCAGTACTTC. This gives the protein CASSRLAGVDEQYF. Looking up the rest from reference TRBV5-1 and TRBJ2-7 gives the full variable domain: KAGVTQTPRYLIKTRGQQVTLSCSPISGHRSVSWYQQTPGQGLQFLFEYFSETQRNKGNFPGRFSGRQFSNSRSEMNVSTLELGDSALYLCASSRLAGVDEQYFGPGTRLTVT.

The V and J genes are TRBV4-3 and TRBJ2-6, with D perhaps being TRBD1 or TRBD2 (5 bases each). The V and J ends lost 4 bases and 0 bases respectively, with 19 bases between them. CDR3 length equals 19 residues. The germline V gene encodes CDR1 LGHNA and CDR2 YSLEER. Here the CDR3 reads CASSRQTTHGGSGANVLTF. The DNA of the CDR3 is TGCGCCAGCAGCCGCCAAACTACCCATGGGGGCTCTGGGGCCAACGTCCTGACTTTC.

This clonotype was seen a few times. The gene calls are TRBV6-5 and TRBJ2-7, with D tentatively TRBD1 (5 bases). Trimming took 0 bases from V and 0 from J, leaving 6 bases between them. Germline lookup yields CDR1 MNHEY and CDR2 SVGAGI. This CDR3 comprises 14 residues. The CDR3 loop reads CASSYSDSSYEQYF. The CDR3 DNA is TGTGCCAGCAGTTACTCCGACAGCTCCTACGAGCAGTACTTC.

CDR3 in DNA: TGTGCCAGCAGTTTATGGGGACTATCCGCATCCCCCTACGAGCAGTACTTC. Translated: CASSLWGLSASPYEQYF. The V gene is TRBV27, the J gene TRBJ2-7; 7 positions agree with TRBD2. The CDR3 length is 17 residues. The junction had 11 bases not matched to a gene; V was cut back by 1 base and J by 2 bases. Germline loops: CDR1 MNHEY, CDR2 SMNVEV (reference sequence).

This clonotype was recorded at least ten times. J is TRBJ1-2 and V is TRBV5-6; a possible D gene is TRBD1 (6 bases). V was shortened by 2 bases and J by 5 bases, with 13 bases between the two germline ends. Germline V gives CDR1 SGHDT, CDR2 YYEEEE. This CDR3 has 14 amino acids. CDR3 sequence: CASSFQSRGYGYTF. The CDR3 bases are TGTGCCAGCAGCTTCCAATCCAGGGGATATGGCTACACCTTC.

This clonotype was detected many times. The rearrangement uses TRBV4-3 and TRBJ1-1; D ambiguous. V was trimmed by 2 bases and J by 1 base, leaving 5 bases between them. Per germline, CDR1 LGHNA and CDR2 YSLEER. The CDR3 runs 13 residues. The CDR3 sequence: CASSQFPNTEAFF. In nucleotides, the CDR3 is TGCGCCAGCAGCCAATTCCCGAACACTGAAGCTTTCTTT.

The CDR3 nucleotides read TGTGCCAGCAGCTTAGTACTAGCCAAAAACATTCAGTACTTC. Translation: CASSLVLAKNIQYF. The chain has TRBV13 and TRBJ2-4; D is unclear. Looked up from germline, CDR1 is PRHDT and CDR2 is FYEKMQ (reference sequence). V lost 1 base to trimming and J lost 0 bases, with 4 bases between them. This CDR3 has 14 residues.

This clonotype was observed a single time. The gene calls are TRBV12-3 or TRBV12-4 and TRBJ2-2; 7 bases agree with TRBD1. The CDR3 contains 12 residues. The V and J ends lost 5 bases and 7 bases, in that order; junction bases with no gene match: 1. The CDR3 here is CASSQGVGELFF. CDR3 sequence (DNA): TGTGCCAGCAGTCAGGGGGTCGGGGAGCTGTTTTTT.

This chain uses TRBV4-1 with TRBJ2-4; D call uncertain. The V end was cut by 3 bases, the J end by 0 bases, with 9 bases between. Looked up from germline, CDR1 is MGHRA and CDR2 is YSYEKL. CDR3 length equals 15 residues. The CDR3 sequence is CASSQVQVAKNIQYF. DNA for the CDR3: TGCGCCAGCAGCCAGGTTCAGGTAGCCAAAAACATTCAGTACTTC.

The chain employs TRBV29-1 and TRBJ1-1; D ambiguous. CDR3 length: 14 amino acids. Trimming stripped 4 bases from V and 2 bases from J, with 14 bases between. The V gene's germline CDR1 is SQVTM and CDR2 ANQGSEA. The CDR3, as DNA: TGCAGCGTTGGCCCTAGAACCTCCAACACTGAAGCTTTCTTT. Translated, it gives CSVGPRTSNTEAFF.

This chain joins TRBV11-2 and TRBJ1-1; D not resolved. V was pared by 1 base and J by 6 bases, with 15 bases between. CDR1 and CDR2 (germline): SGHAT, FQNNGV. The CDR3 is 15 residues long. The CDR3, as DNA: TGTGCCAGCAGCTTAGTGCGGGGAAAGCCAGCTGAAGCTTTCTTT. Encoded protein: CASSLVRGKPAEAFF.

The genes are TRBV12-3 or TRBV12-4 and TRBJ2-3; TRBD2 matches 11 bases. The V gene end was trimmed by 9 bases and the J gene end by 8 bases; junction bases not matched to a gene: 7. This CDR3 comprises 13 residues. CDR3 DNA: TGTGCCAGTGGGACTAGCGGTCTGAGTACGCAGTATTTT. Amino acids: CASGTSGLSTQYF.

V usage is TRBV6-5 and J usage is TRBJ1-3, with D maybe TRBD1 (5 bases). The V end was cut by 2 bases, the J end by 1 base, with 21 bases between. This CDR3 comprises 19 residues. Germline V gene data show CDR1 as MNHEY and CDR2 as SVGAGI. The CDR3 sequence: CASSYVAPTVSASGNTIYF. In DNA form, the CDR3 reads TGTGCCAGCAGTTACGTCGCTCCGACAGTATCCGCTTCTGGAAACACCATATATTTT.